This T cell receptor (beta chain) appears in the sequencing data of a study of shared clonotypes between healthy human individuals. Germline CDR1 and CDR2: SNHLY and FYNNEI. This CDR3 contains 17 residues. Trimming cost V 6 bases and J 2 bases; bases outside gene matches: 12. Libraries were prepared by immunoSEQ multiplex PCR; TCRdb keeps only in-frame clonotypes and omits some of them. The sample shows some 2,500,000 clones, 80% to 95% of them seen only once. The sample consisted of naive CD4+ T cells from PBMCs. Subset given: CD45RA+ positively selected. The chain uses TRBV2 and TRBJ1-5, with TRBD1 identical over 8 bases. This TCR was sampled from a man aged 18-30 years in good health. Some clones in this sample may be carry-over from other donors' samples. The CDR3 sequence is CASSPRQGRLGNQPQHF. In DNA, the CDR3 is TGTGCCAGCAGCCCAAGACAGGGGAGATTAGGCAATCAGCCCCAGCATTTT.